This TCR beta chain emerged from a study of T-cell reconstitution after alpha-beta-depleted transplantation in children. For TCRbeta, the library was prepared with unique molecular identifiers. MiXCR, applied by TCRdb to the PCR reads, yields one record per CDR3 protein. The sample lists more than 60,000 distinct CDR3 sequences, approximately 7.4% occurring once. There are many counts of this clonotype. This material consisted of PBMCs from the stem cell graft donor, taken from the stem cell graft. This sequence was found in a human donor who donated a stem cell graft to a child with acute lymphoblastic leukemia.

CDR3 coding DNA: TGTGCCAGCAGCGCTTACATCGGTGAAGCTTTCTTT. Translated, it gives CASSAYIGEAFF. V and J are TRBV9 and TRBJ1-1, with D uncertain. The V and J ends lost 3 bases and 7 bases respectively, with 10 bases between them. Germline CDR1 reads SGDLS; CDR2 reads YYNGEE. The CDR3 totals 12 residues.